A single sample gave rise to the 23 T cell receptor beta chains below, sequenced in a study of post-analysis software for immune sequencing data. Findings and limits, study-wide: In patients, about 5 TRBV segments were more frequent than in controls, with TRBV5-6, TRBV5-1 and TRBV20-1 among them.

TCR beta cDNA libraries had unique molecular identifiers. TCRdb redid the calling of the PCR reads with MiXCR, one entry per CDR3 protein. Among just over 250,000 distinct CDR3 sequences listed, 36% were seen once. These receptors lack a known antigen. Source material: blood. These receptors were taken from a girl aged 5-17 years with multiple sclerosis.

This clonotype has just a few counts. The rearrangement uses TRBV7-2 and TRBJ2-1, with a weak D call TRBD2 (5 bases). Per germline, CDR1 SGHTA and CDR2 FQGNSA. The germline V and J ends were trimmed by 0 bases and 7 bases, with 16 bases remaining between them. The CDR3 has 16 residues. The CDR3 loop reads CASSLAAGPTPNEQFF. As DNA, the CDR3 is TGTGCCAGCAGCTTAGCTGCGGGCCCTACCCCAAATGAGCAGTTCTTC.

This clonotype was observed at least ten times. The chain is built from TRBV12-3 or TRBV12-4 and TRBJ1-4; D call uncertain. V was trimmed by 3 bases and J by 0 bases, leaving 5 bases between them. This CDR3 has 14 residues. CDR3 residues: CASSFIATNEKLFF. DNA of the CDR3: TGTGCCAGCAGTTTCATAGCAACTAATGAAAAACTGTTTTTT.

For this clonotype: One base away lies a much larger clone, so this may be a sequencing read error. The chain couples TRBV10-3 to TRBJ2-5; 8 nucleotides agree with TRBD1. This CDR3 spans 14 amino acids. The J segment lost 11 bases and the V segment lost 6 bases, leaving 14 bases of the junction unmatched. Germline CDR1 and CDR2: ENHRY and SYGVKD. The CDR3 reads CAIREDRVSYGQYF. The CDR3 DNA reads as TGTGCCATCAGGGAGGACAGGGTTTCCTACGGGCAGTACTTC.

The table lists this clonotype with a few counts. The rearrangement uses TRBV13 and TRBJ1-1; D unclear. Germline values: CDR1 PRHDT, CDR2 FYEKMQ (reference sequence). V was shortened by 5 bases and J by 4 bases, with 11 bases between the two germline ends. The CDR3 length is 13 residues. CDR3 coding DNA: TGTGCCAGCAGCACTCCAGAAGGCACTGAAGCTTTCTTT. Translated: CASSTPEGTEAFF.

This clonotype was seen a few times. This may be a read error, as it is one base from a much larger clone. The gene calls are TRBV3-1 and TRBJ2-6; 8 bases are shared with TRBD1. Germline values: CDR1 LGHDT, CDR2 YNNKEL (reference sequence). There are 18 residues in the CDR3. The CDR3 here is CVSSGDRGPSSGANVLTF. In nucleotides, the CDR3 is TGTGTCAGCAGCGGAGACAGGGGCCCGAGCTCTGGGGCCAACGTCCTGACTTTC.

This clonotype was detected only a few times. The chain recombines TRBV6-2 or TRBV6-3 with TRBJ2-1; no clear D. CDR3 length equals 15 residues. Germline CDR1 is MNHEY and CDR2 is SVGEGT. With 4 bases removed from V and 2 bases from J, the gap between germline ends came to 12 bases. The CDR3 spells CASSFPPVPYNEQFF. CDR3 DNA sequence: TGTGCCAGCAGTTTCCCGCCGGTACCCTACAATGAGCAGTTCTTC.

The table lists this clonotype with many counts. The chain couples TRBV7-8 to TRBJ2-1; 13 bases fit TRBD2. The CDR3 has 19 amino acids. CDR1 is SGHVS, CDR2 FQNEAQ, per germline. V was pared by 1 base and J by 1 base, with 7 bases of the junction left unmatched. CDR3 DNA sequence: TGTGCCAGCAGCTTAGATTGGACTAGCGGGAGCCCTTCCTACAATGAGCAGTTCTTC. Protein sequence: CASSLDWTSGSPSYNEQFF. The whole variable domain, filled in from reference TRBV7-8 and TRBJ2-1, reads GAGVSQSPRYKVAKRGQDVALRCDPISGHVSLFWYQQALGQGPEFLTYFQNEAQLDKSGLPSDRFFAERPEGSVSTLKIQRTQQEDSAVYLCASSLDWTSGSPSYNEQFFGPGTRLTVL.

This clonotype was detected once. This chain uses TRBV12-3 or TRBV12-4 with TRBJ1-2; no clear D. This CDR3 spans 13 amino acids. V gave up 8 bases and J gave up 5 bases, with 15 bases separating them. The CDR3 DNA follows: TGTGCCAGCTTGAGGGCAGCCTTTTATGGCTACACCTTC. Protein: CASLRAAFYGYTF.

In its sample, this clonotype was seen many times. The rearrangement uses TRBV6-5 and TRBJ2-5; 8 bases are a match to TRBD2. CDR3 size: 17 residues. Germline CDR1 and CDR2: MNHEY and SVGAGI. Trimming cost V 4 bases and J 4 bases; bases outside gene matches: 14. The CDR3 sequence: CASSLGPGGTGGETQYF. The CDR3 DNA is TGTGCCAGCAGTTTAGGACCGGGAGGGACCGGAGGAGAGACCCAGTACTTC.

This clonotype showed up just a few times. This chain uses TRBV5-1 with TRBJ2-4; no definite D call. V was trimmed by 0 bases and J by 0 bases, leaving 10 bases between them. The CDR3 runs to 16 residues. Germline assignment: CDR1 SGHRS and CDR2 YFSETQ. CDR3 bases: TGCGCCAGCAGCTTGGGAACCATTCTAGCCAAAAACATTCAGTACTTC. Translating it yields CASSLGTILAKNIQYF.

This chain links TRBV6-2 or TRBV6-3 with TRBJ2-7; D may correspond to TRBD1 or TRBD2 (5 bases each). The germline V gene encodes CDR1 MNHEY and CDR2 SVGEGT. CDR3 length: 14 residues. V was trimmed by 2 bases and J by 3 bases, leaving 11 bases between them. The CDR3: CASSYGDGYYEQYF. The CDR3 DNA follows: TGTGCCAGCAGTTACGGGGACGGCTACTACGAGCAGTACTTC.

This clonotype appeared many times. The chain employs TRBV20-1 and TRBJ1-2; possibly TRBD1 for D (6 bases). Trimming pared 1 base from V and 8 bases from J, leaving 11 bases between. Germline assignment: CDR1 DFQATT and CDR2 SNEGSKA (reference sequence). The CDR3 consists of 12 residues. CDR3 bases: TGCAGTGCTAGAGGGACAGTAGGCGGCTACACCTTC. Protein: CSARGTVGGYTF.

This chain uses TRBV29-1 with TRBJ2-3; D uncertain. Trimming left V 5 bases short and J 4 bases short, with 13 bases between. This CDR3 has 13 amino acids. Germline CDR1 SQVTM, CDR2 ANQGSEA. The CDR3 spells CSVQYMHPDTQYF. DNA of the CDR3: TGCAGCGTTCAGTACATGCACCCAGATACGCAGTATTTT.

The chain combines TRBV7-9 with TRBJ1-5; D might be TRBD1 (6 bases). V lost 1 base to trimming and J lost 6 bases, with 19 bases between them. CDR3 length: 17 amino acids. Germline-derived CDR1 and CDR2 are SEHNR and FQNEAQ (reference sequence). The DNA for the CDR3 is TGTGCCAGCAGCTTAGGCTCCGGGCAGGGGTTAACTCAGCCCCAGCATTTT. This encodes CASSLGSGQGLTQPQHF.

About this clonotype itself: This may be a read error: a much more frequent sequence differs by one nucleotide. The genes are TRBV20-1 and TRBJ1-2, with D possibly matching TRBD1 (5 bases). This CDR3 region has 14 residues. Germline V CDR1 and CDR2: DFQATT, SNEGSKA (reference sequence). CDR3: CSARKDTLNYDYTF. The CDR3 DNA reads TGCAGTGCTAGGAAGGACACCTTAAACTATGACTACACCTTC.

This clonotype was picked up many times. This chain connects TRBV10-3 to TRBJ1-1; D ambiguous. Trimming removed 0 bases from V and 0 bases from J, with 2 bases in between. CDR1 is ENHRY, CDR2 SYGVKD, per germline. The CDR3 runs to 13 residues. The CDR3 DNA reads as TGTGCCATCAGTGAGTCCGTGAACACTGAAGCTTTCTTT. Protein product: CAISESVNTEAFF.

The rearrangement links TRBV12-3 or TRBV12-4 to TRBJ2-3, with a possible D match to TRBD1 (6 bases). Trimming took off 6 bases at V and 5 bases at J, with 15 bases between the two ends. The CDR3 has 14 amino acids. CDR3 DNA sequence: TGTGCCAGCAGGTCCTACAGGGTTATAGATACGCAGTATTTT. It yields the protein CASRSYRVIDTQYF.

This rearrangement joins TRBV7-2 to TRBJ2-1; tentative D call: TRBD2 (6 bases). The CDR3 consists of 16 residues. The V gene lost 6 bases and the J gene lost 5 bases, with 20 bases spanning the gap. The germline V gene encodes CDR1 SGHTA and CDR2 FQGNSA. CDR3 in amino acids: CASSKGLTMVHNEQFF. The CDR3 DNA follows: TGTGCCAGCAGTAAGGGACTCACGATGGTCCACAATGAGCAGTTCTTC.

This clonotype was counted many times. The CDR3 sequence is CSVRTPRPTDTQYF. The CDR3 nucleotides are TGCAGCGTCCGGACCCCGCGGCCCACAGATACGCAGTATTTT. This chain joins TRBV29-1 and TRBJ2-3; D gene ambiguous. V lost 6 bases and J 2 bases, leaving 15 bases between the germline ends. The CDR3 is made up of 14 amino acids. CDR1 and CDR2 (germline): SQVTM, ANQGSEA.

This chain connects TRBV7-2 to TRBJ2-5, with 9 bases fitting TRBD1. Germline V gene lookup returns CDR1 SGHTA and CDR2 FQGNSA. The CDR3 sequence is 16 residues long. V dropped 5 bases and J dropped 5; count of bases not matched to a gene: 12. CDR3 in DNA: TGTGCCAGCAGCCGGGGGACAGGGTCCGGGTATGAGACCCAGTACTTC. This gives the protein CASSRGTGSGYETQYF.

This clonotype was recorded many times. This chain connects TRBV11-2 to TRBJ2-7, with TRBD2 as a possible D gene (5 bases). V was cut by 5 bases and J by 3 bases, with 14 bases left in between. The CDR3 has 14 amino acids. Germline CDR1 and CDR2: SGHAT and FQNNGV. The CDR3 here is CASSSGPTIYEQYF. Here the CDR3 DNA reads TGTGCCAGCAGCAGCGGCCCCACCATCTACGAGCAGTACTTC.

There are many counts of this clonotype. The CDR3 is CSARRPGTGLRIQYF. The CDR3 DNA sequence: TGCAGCGCCAGACGCCCCGGGACAGGTCTCCGCATTCAGTACTTC. The chain links TRBV29-1 to TRBJ2-4, with 8 bases that match TRBD1. CDR3 length: 15 amino acids. The ends lost 7 bases at V and 9 bases at J; junction bases unmatched: 17. Germline V lookup: CDR1 SQVTM, CDR2 ANQGSEA.

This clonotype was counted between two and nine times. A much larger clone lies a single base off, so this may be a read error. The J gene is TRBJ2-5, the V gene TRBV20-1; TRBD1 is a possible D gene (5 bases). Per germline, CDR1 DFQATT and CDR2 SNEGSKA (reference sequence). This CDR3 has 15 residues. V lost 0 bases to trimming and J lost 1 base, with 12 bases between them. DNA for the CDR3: TGCAGTGCTAGAGACGGTGGGGCATGCCAAGAGACCCAGTACTTC. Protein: CSARDGGACQETQYF.